This T cell receptor (beta chain) emerged from a study of shared clonotypes between healthy human individuals. The CDR3 loop spans 12 amino acids. V was clipped by 5 bases and J by 4 bases, with 9 bases between them. Germline CDR1 is MNHEY and CDR2 is SVGAGI. Clones were sequenced by immunoSEQ multiplex PCR, and TCRdb holds only the in-frame ones, with some missing. The sample shows around 600,000 clones, approximately 95% of them seen only once. Terminally differentiated effector memory CD45RA+ cells were excluded by CCR7 positive selection of CD45RO-negative cells. This TCR came from a woman aged 25 to 39 in good health. This chain connects TRBV6-5 to TRBJ2-7; D possibly corresponds to TRBD2 (5 bases). Sequencing was performed on naive CD8+ T cells sorted from blood. This CDR3 reads CASSEGGYEQYF. The CDR3 DNA is TGTGCCAGCAGTGAAGGCGGGTACGAGCAGTACTTC.